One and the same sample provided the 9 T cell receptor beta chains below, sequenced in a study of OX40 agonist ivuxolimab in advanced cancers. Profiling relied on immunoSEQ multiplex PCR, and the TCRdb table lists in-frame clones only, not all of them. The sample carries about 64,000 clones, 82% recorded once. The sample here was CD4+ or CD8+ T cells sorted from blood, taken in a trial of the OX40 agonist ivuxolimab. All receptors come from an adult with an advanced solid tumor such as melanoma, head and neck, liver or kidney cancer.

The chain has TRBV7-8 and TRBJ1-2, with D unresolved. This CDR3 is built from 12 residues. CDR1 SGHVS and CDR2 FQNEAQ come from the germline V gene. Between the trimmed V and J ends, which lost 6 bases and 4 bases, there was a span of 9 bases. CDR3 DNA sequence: TGTGCCAGCAGTTGGGATTCCTATGGCTACACCTTC. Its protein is CASSWDSYGYTF.

In DNA form, the CDR3 reads TGTGCCAGCAGTAAAGGTGTTAATAGCAATCAGCCCCAGCATTTT. Amino acid sequence: CASSKGVNSNQPQHF. The genes are TRBV6-6 and TRBJ1-5; D remains unclear. The length of the CDR3 is 15 residues. The germline V gene encodes CDR1 MNHNY and CDR2 SVGAGI (reference sequence). The V and J ends lost 5 bases and 0 bases respectively, with 11 bases between them.

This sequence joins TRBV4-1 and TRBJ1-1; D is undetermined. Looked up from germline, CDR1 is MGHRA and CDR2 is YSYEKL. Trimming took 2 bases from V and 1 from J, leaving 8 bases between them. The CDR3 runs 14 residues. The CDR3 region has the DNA TGCGCCAGCAGCCAATTCGTAAGGAACACTGAAGCTTTCTTT. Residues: CASSQFVRNTEAFF.

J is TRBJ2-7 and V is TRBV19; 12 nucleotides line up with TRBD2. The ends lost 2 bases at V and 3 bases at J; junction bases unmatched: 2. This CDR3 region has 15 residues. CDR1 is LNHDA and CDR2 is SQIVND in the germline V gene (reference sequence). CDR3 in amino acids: CASSIRTSGNYEQYF. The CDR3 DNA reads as TGTGCCAGTAGTATACGGACTAGCGGGAACTACGAGCAGTACTTC.

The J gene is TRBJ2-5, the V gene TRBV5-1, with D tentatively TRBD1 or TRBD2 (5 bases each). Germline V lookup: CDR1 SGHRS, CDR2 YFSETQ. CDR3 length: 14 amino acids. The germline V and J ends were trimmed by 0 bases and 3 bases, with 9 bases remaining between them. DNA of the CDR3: TGCGCCAGCAGCTTGGGTGGGACCGAAGAGACCCAGTACTTC. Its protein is CASSLGGTEETQYF.

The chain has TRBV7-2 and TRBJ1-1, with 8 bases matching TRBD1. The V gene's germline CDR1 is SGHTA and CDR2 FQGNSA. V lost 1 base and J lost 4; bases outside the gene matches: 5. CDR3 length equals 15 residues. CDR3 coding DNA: TGTGCCAGCAGCTTAGGACTACAGGGGGGCACTGAAGCTTTCTTT. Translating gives CASSLGLQGGTEAFF.

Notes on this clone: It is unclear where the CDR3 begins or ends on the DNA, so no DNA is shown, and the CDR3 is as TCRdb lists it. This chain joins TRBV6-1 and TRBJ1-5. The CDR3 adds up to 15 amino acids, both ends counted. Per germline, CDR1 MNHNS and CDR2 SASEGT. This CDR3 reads CASSTSGVVDQPQHF.

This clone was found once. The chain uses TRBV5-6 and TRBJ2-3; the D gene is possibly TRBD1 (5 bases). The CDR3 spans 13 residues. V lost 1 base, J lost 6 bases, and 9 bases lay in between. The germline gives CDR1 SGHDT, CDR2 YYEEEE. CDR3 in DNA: TGTGCCAGCAGCTTGTTCAGGGCGGATACGCAGTATTTT. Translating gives CASSLFRADTQYF.

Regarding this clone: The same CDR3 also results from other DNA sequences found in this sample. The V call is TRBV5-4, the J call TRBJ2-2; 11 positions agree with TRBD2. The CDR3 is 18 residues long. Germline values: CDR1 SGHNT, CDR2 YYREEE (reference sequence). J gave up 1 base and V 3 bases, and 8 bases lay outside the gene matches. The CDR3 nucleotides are TGTGCCAGCAGCTCGGCATTCCTAGCGGGAGGGAACACCGGGGAGCTGTTTTTT. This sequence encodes CASSSAFLAGGNTGELFF. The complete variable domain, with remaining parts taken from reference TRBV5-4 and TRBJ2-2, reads ETGVTQSPTHLIKTRGQQVTLRCSSQSGHNTVSWYQQALGQGPQFIFQYYREEENGRGNFPPRFSGLQFPNYSSELNVNALELDDSALYLCASSSAFLAGGNTGELFFGEGSRLTVL.